This entry is about one TCR beta chain. The CDR3 covers 21 residues. Germline V gene data show CDR1 as SGDLS and CDR2 as YYNGEE. The V segment lost 4 bases and the J segment 2 bases; nucleotides outside the gene matches: 24. The data were obtained in a study of T-cell reconstitution after alpha-beta-depleted transplantation in children. The TCRbeta library incorporated unique molecular identifiers. TCRdb fed the PCR reads into MiXCR, producing one record per CDR3 protein. The sample has hundreds of thousands of distinct CDR3 sequences, roughly an eighth seen once. The input for sequencing was PBMCs from the stem cell graft donor, taken from the stem cell graft. The chain recombines TRBV9 with TRBJ2-3; 8 nucleotides match TRBD2. This clonotype was obtained from a human donor who donated a stem cell graft to a child with combined immunodeficiency. The CDR3 protein is CASSSLGRGLSAGAPTDTQYF. CDR3 bases: TGTGCCAGCAGCTCCCTCGGGAGGGGGTTGTCGGCGGGGGCCCCCACAGATACGCAGTATTTT. Variable domain in full (rest from reference TRBV9 and TRBJ2-3): DSGVTQTPKHLITATGQRVTLRCSPRSGDLSVYWYQQSLDQGLQFLIQYYNGEERAKGNILERFSAQQFPDLHSELNLSSLELGDSALYFCASSSLGRGLSAGAPTDTQYFGPGTRLTVL.